The next 12 T cell receptor beta chains were all read from a single sample in a study of control samples from healthy donors and cancer patients. Repertoires were generated with immunoSEQ multiplex PCR, while TCRdb's copy carries only in-frame clones and drops some. The sample contains about 150,000 clones, 93% of which appear only once. Specimen: blood. The receptors come from a man between 45 and 60 years old in good health.

The rearrangement uses TRBV24-1 and TRBJ2-1; TRBD1 matches 11 bases. V was clipped by 5 bases and J by 9 bases; unmatched bases: 8. This CDR3 contains 15 residues. Germline CDR1 and CDR2: KGHDR and SFDVKD. CDR3 amino acids: CATSARTGGKSEQFF. Written as DNA, the CDR3 is TGTGCCACCAGTGCCCGGACAGGGGGCAAGTCTGAGCAGTTCTTC.

This clone was observed a single time. This chain links TRBV2 with TRBJ1-1; D remains ambiguous. The V gene's germline CDR1 is SNHLY and CDR2 FYNNEI. Trimming shortened V by 3 bases and J by 8 bases, and 19 bases separated the two germline ends. The CDR3 loop spans 15 amino acids. The CDR3 DNA sequence: TGTGCCAGCAGTGATAGTCAGGTAGGGAGGAGAGAAGCTTTCTTT. The encoded protein is CASSDSQVGRREAFF.

This CDR3 is CASSYMETQETQYF. The CDR3 coding sequence is TGTGCCAGCAGTTATATGGAGACCCAAGAGACCCAGTACTTC. The V and J genes are TRBV6-5 and TRBJ2-5; D gene uncertain. Germline V lookup: CDR1 MNHEY, CDR2 SVGAGI. The CDR3 sequence is 14 residues long. V dropped 3 bases and J dropped 1 base, with 9 bases sitting between them.

The chain combines TRBV18 with TRBJ2-7; D is ambiguous. The CDR3 consists of 15 residues. Trimming removed 1 base at V and 0 bases at J, with 10 bases between. Germline V gene sequence: CDR1 KGHSH, CDR2 LQKENI. Here the CDR3 DNA reads TGTGCCAGCTCACCACGTGGCGGATACTCCTACGAGCAGTACTTC. As protein: CASSPRGGYSYEQYF.

The rearrangement links TRBV11-2 to TRBJ2-1; maybe TRBD2 (5 bases). V dropped 2 bases and J dropped 6 bases, with 14 bases sitting between them. The CDR3 extends over 15 amino acids. Germline V gene sequence: CDR1 SGHAT, CDR2 FQNNGV. CDR3 sequence reads: CASSLQTSGINEQFF. The CDR3 bases are TGTGCCAGCAGCTTACAGACCTCCGGGATCAATGAGCAGTTCTTC.

The gene calls are TRBV28 and TRBJ1-5, with TRBD1 matching 7 bases. In germline, CDR1 is MDHEN, CDR2 SYDVKM. This CDR3 region has 14 residues. V lost 6 bases, J lost 1 base, and 3 bases stayed unmatched. This chain's CDR3 is CASSPGQSNQPQHF. In nucleotides, the CDR3 is TGTGCCAGCAGCCCGGGACAGAGCAATCAGCCCCAGCATTTT. The variable domain in full, completed from reference TRBV28 and TRBJ1-5, reads DVKVTQSSRYLVKRTGEKVFLECVQDMDHENMFWYRQDPGLGLRLIYFSYDVKMKEKGDIPEGYSVSREKKERFSLILESASTNQTSMYLCASSPGQSNQPQHFGDGTRLSIL.

This clone was recorded only once. This chain joins TRBV5-1 and TRBJ2-6, with D possibly matching TRBD2 (5 bases). Looked up from germline, CDR1 is SGHRS and CDR2 is YFSETQ. This CDR3 is built from 15 residues. V lost 2 bases and J 2 bases, leaving 8 bases between the germline ends. CDR3 region: CASSFAGAGANVLTF. The DNA of the CDR3 is TGCGCCAGCAGCTTTGCCGGGGCTGGGGCCAACGTCCTGACTTTC.

The V and J genes are TRBV24-1 and TRBJ2-3; D is ambiguous. The germline CDR1 and CDR2 sequences are KGHDR and SFDVKD. The CDR3 loop spans 12 amino acids. The V and J ends lost 1 base and 2 bases respectively, with 0 bases between them. The CDR3 sequence is CATSDFTDTQYF. The CDR3 coding sequence is TGTGCCACCAGTGATTTCACAGATACGCAGTATTTT.

The chain is built from TRBV10-3 and TRBJ2-5; 7 bases map to TRBD1. V lost 3 bases to trimming and J lost 4 bases; unmatched junction nucleotides: 8. The CDR3 consists of 15 residues. Germline V gene sequence: CDR1 ENHRY, CDR2 SYGVKD. CDR3 DNA sequence: TGTGCCATCAGTGACTTTTTAGGGGGCCGAGAGACCCAGTACTTC. It codes for CAISDFLGGRETQYF.

The gene calls are TRBV4-1 and TRBJ1-3, with D maybe TRBD1 (5 bases). V lost 2 bases to trimming and J lost 0 bases, with 11 bases between them. This CDR3 comprises 16 residues. Germline V gives CDR1 MGHRA, CDR2 YSYEKL. The DNA for the CDR3 is TGCGCCAGCAGCCAACATAGGGACGGCTCTGGAAACACCATATATTTT. Its protein is CASSQHRDGSGNTIYF.

The count of this clone is one. The chain combines TRBV6-1 with TRBJ1-3; TRBD1 agrees at 8 bases. Trimming took 2 bases from V and 2 from J; bases not matched to a gene: 5. In germline, CDR1 is MNHNS, CDR2 SASEGT. The CDR3 loop spans 16 amino acids. As DNA, the CDR3 is TGTGCCAGCAGTGAACGCCCGACAGGGGCTGGAAACACCATATATTTT. Amino acids: CASSERPTGAGNTIYF.

The CDR3 DNA follows: TGTGCCAGCACTAAAAGGGGAGGGGGCAATCAGCCCCAGCATTTT. This translates into CASTKRGGGNQPQHF. The chain has TRBV6-5 and TRBJ1-5; weak D call: TRBD1 (5 bases). The germline V and J ends were trimmed by 7 bases and 2 bases, with 15 bases remaining between them. The CDR3 runs 15 residues. Germline V gene sequence: CDR1 MNHEY, CDR2 SVGAGI.